This T cell receptor (beta chain) was obtained from a study of graft-versus-host responses after intestinal transplantation. Trimming took off 2 bases at V and 4 bases at J, with 14 bases between the two ends. Germline CDR1 is SGHTA and CDR2 is FQGNSA. This CDR3 is built from 15 residues. Whole-study findings and limits: Allograft graft-versus-host to host-versus-graft clonal ratios ran high in patients with graft-donor T cell macrochimerism.

Note on this clone: Its antigen is currently unknown.

Assay: immunoSEQ multiplex PCR; the TCRdb copy retains only in-frame clones and omits some. This table has about 120,000 clones, 85% to 95% appearing once. The receptor was derived from a human donor who was the organ donor for an intestinal transplant. V gene TRBV7-2 combines with J gene TRBJ1-2; a weak D match, TRBD1 (5 bases). Sequenced material: unstimulated CD4+ T cells sorted from spleen or lymph node cells, taken before transplant. The DNA of the CDR3 is TGTGCCAGCAGCTTATTAAGTCAGGGAATCTATGGCTACACCTTC. Translated: CASSLLSQGIYGYTF.